This TCR beta chain was captured in a study of blood T cell repertoires in COVID-19. Method: immunoSEQ multiplex PCR; TCRdb's copy keeps in-frame clones and lacks some. The sample includes 400,000 to 500,000 clones, more than 70% seen only once; the top ten take approximately 1.5%. The clonotype comes from a woman aged 18-29 years who had been exposed to COVID-19. Sequencing was carried out using PBMCs or T cells enriched from blood (not recorded which).

The CDR3 bases are TGTGCCAGCTCCTCAAATCGCCGGAGGAATGAAAAACTGTTTTTT. It translates to CASSSNRRRNEKLFF. The chain couples TRBV18 to TRBJ1-4; D is unresolved. V lost 6 bases, J lost 5 bases, and 16 bases lay in between. The CDR3 is made up of 15 amino acids. Germline CDR1 is KGHSH and CDR2 is LQKENI.